The next 3 T cell receptor beta chains were all read from a single sample in a study of graft-versus-host responses after intestinal transplantation. Clones were read by immunoSEQ multiplex PCR, and TCRdb kept only the in-frame ones, dropping some. The sample has some 39,000 clones; 90% to 95% are singletons. No antigens are known for them. Sequenced here: unstimulated CD8+ T cells sorted from spleen or lymph node cells, sampled before transplant. The origin of the receptors is a human donor who was the organ donor for an intestinal transplant.

V gene TRBV6-5 combines with J gene TRBJ2-1; D possibly uses TRBD1 or TRBD2 (7 bases each). Germline CDR1 is MNHEY and CDR2 is SVGAGI. This CDR3 has 11 residues. Between the trimmed V and J ends, which lost 7 bases and 9 bases, there was a span of 10 bases. The CDR3 DNA is TGTGCCAGCATCAGGGGGGGTGAGCAGTTCTTC. This sequence encodes CASIRGGEQFF.

The chain has TRBV6-6 and TRBJ2-4; D perhaps matches TRBD2 (5 bases). The CDR3 spans 15 residues. In germline, CDR1 is MNHNY, CDR2 SVGAGI (reference sequence). V shed 6 bases and J shed 1 base, with 13 bases lying between them. In nucleotides, the CDR3 is TGTGCCAGCAGCCTCGGGTGGGAGGCCAAAAACATTCAGTACTTC. It codes for CASSLGWEAKNIQYF.

The chain carries TRBV4-1 and TRBJ2-7, with 16 bases that match TRBD2. Per germline, CDR1 MGHRA and CDR2 YSYEKL. J was trimmed by 7 bases and V by 4 bases; bases with no gene match: 7. This CDR3 spans 16 amino acids. The CDR3 sequence: CASSRGTSGGAGEQYF. CDR3 coding DNA: TGCGCCAGCAGCCGCGGGACTAGCGGGGGGGCGGGAGAGCAGTACTTC.